This TCR beta chain was found in a study of OX40 agonist ivuxolimab in advanced cancers. Study context: Dose-escalation cases comprised hepatocellular carcinoma, melanoma, renal cell or head and neck cancer. Partial responses were observed in three patients, of whom one had hepatocellular carcinoma and two had cutaneous melanoma.

Data came from immunoSEQ multiplex PCR; TCRdb stores just in-frame clones and leaves some out. This table holds about 98,000 clones, 85% to 95% found once. Blood was sampled at baseline, cycle 4 day 1, and cycle 7 day 1. This CDR3 region has 14 residues. Looked up from germline, CDR1 is GTSNPN and CDR2 is SVGIG (reference sequence). V shed 3 bases and J shed 2 bases, with 12 bases lying between them. This chain links TRBV30 with TRBJ2-3; D unresolved. This receptor was obtained from an adult with an advanced solid tumor such as melanoma, head and neck, liver or kidney cancer. The sequencing here drew on CD4+ or CD8+ T cells sorted from blood, taken in a trial of the OX40 agonist ivuxolimab. Here the CDR3 reads CAWRSLGPTDTQYF. The DNA of the CDR3 is TGTGCCTGGAGAAGTTTAGGCCCCACAGATACGCAGTATTTT. The whole variable domain, filled in from reference TRBV30 and TRBJ2-3, reads SQTIHQWPATLVQPVGSPLSLECTVEGTSNPNLYWYRQAAGRGLQLLFYSVGIGQISSEVPQNLSASRPQDRQFILSSKKLLLSDSGFYLCAWRSLGPTDTQYFGPGTRLTVL.